This is a list of T cell receptor beta chains from one sample in a study of T cell responses to AZD1222 COVID-19 vaccine. Data came from immunoSEQ multiplex PCR; TCRdb stores just in-frame clones and leaves some out. In the table there are around 170,000 clones, 80% to 95% of which are singletons. The sequencing used peripheral blood, collected on day 0 of AZD1222 vaccination. The receptors derive from an adult in good health. CDR3s include the opening cysteine and the closing phenylalanine or tryptophan. A D gene is named only where the DNA matches it firmly. Not all rows give a size; the values are once, few, many and, for expanded clones, a class.

>NA|TRBV7-3|TRBJ2-1|NA
CASSLRLRNEQFF
TGTGCCAGCAGCTTAAGGCTCCGCAATGAGCAGTTCTTC
>NA|TRBV28|TRBJ2-3|TRBD1
CASSSPGQGTDTQYF
TGTGCCAGCAGTTCCCCGGGACAGGGCACAGATACGCAGTATTTT
>NA|TRBV5-1|TRBJ2-2|TRBD2
CASSPLAGEGGELFF
TGCGCCAGCAGCCCCTTAGCGGGAGAAGGCGGGGAGCTGTTTTTT
>NA|TRBV6-5|TRBJ1-2|NA
CASRPRGAGGYTF
TGTGCCAGCAGACCGAGAGGGGCTGGGGGCTACACCTTC
>NA|TRBV6-1|TRBJ1-2|TRBD1
CASTELPGGTGYGYTF
TGTGCCAGCACTGAACTTCCAGGGGGTACCGGCTATGGCTACACCTTC
>NA|TRBV28|TRBJ1-2|NA
CASSSPGQKYGYTF
TGTGCCAGCAGTAGCCCTGGACAGAAATATGGCTACACCTTC
>NA|TRBV2|TRBJ2-2|NA
CATRPQQGTGELFF
TGTGCCACACGACCCCAACAAGGCACCGGGGAGCTGTTTTTT
>NA|TRBV15|TRBJ1-5|TRBD1
CATSRDAGGGNQPQHF
TGTGCCACCAGCAGAGATGCAGGGGGCGGCAATCAGCCCCAGCATTTT
>NA|TRBV5-8|TRBJ1-1|NA
CASSSTRVPGTEAFF
TGTGCCAGCAGCTCGACTCGGGTCCCCGGCACTGAAGCTTTCTTT
>few|TRBV3-1/TRBV3-2|TRBJ1-1|NA
CASSSKRGSKNTEAFF
TGTGCCAGCAGCTCCAAACGGGGTTCGAAGAACACTGAAGCTTTCTTT
>NA|TRBV18|TRBJ1-1|NA
CASSVSVEAFF
TGTGCCAGCTCAGTCTCCGTTGAAGCTTTCTTT
>NA|TRBV28|TRBJ2-2|NA
CASSTLFGAGELFF
TGTGCCAGCAGTACCCTGTTTGGGGCTGGGGAGCTGTTTTTT
>NA|TRBV5-1|TRBJ2-1|NA
CASSYPEAGEQFF
TGCGCCAGCAGCTATCCGGAGGCTGGTGAGCAGTTCTTC
>NA|TRBV7-2|TRBJ2-7|NA
CASSDPERDKYEQYF
TGTGCCAGCAGCGACCCGGAAAGAGACAAGTACGAGCAGTACTTC
>few|TRBV30|TRBJ1-2|TRBD1
CAWSPGTGGIGYTF
TGTGCCTGGAGTCCGGGGACAGGGGGTATCGGCTACACCTTC
>NA|TRBV7-8|TRBJ1-1|TRBD1
CASSPPATGTVNTEAFF
TGTGCCAGCAGCCCTCCCGCGACCGGGACAGTTAACACTGAAGCTTTCTTT
>once|TRBV4-1|TRBJ2-1|TRBD2
CASSQEGLAGAYNEQFF
TGCGCCAGCAGCCAAGAAGGGCTAGCGGGAGCCTACAATGAGCAGTTCTTC
>NA|TRBV6-2/TRBV6-3|TRBJ2-1|NA
CASRYERLRNEQFF
TGTGCCAGCAGATACGAAAGGCTAAGGAATGAGCAGTTCTTC
>NA|TRBV28|TRBJ1-2|NA
CASSFTGSMPAHGYTF
TGTGCCAGCAGTTTTACAGGGTCAATGCCAGCCCATGGCTACACCTTC
>NA|TRBV10-2|TRBJ2-7|NA
CASSVGFQRVSYEQYF
TGCGCCAGCAGTGTGGGGTTCCAGCGGGTCTCCTACGAGCAGTACTTC
>once|TRBV2|TRBJ1-5|NA
CASSDQGNQPQHF
TGTGCCAGCAGTGACCAGGGAAATCAGCCCCAGCATTTT
>NA|TRBV19|TRBJ2-1|NA
CASSMEGWSYNEQFF
TGTGCCAGTAGTATGGAGGGTTGGTCCTACAATGAGCAGTTCTTC
>NA|TRBV6-4|TRBJ2-3|TRBD2
CASSDPGRGTDTQYF
TGTGCCAGCAGTGACCCTGGGAGGGGCACAGATACGCAGTATTTT
>NA|TRBV29-1|TRBJ2-7|NA
CSGVLRYGASYEQYF
TGCAGCGGGGTATTGAGGTACGGGGCGTCCTACGAGCAGTACTTC
>NA|TRBV11-2|TRBJ2-1|TRBD2
CASSLTLWASGKDDEQFF
TGTGCCAGCAGCTTAACTCTTTGGGCTAGCGGGAAGGACGATGAGCAGTTCTTC
>NA|TRBV15|TRBJ1-6|TRBD1
CATSSRTGESSPLHF
TGTGCCACCAGCAGCCGGACAGGGGAAAGTTCACCCCTCCACTTT
>once|TRBV28|TRBJ2-7|NA
CASSGTPSSYEQYF
TGTGCCAGCAGTGGGACACCTAGCTCCTACGAGCAGTACTTC